A single sample gave rise to the 12 T cell receptor beta chains below, sequenced in a study of T cell responses to AZD1222 COVID-19 vaccine. Method: immunoSEQ multiplex PCR; TCRdb's copy keeps in-frame clones and lacks some. This table has about 140,000 clones, around nine tenths appearing once. This sample comprised peripheral blood, obtained 28 days after the second AZD1222 dose. These receptors were taken from an adult who received the AZD1222 COVID-19 vaccine.

A single count supports this clone. This chain connects TRBV5-1 to TRBJ2-7, with unresolved D. The CDR3 runs to 13 residues. The germline V gene has CDR1 SGHRS and CDR2 YFSETQ. The ends were cut back, 1 base at V and 1 base at J, with 6 bases in the middle. The CDR3 is CASSLSMSYEQYF. CDR3 coding DNA: TGCGCCAGCAGCTTGTCGATGTCCTACGAGCAGTACTTC.

The chain recombines TRBV5-1 with TRBJ2-7, with 9 bases aligning to TRBD1. CDR1 is SGHRS, CDR2 YFSETQ, per germline. The CDR3 covers 14 residues. Trimming cost V 3 bases and J 6 bases; bases outside gene matches: 7. The CDR3 DNA reads TGCGCCAGCAGCTCGGGACAGGGTTTACGCGAGCAGTACTTC. It specifies CASSSGQGLREQYF.

The rearrangement links TRBV15 to TRBJ1-5; 7 bases agree with TRBD1. CDR1 LNHNV and CDR2 YYDKDF come from the germline V gene (reference sequence). This CDR3 contains 14 residues. V trimming: 5 bases; J trimming: 5 bases; junction bases outside the gene matches: 6. CDR3 residues: CATSPRTGDQPQHF. The CDR3 DNA follows: TGTGCCACCAGCCCCCGGACAGGTGATCAGCCCCAGCATTTT.

The chain links TRBV27 to TRBJ1-2; 10 bases agree with TRBD1. The CDR3 is 15 residues long. The trim removed 5 bases at V and 4 bases at J, leaving 7 bases unmatched. The germline gives CDR1 MNHEY, CDR2 SMNVEV (reference sequence). The CDR3 protein is CASSVTRDRGYGYTF. In DNA, the CDR3 is TGTGCCAGCAGTGTAACCCGGGACAGGGGCTATGGCTACACCTTC.

This clone occurred once. The chain links TRBV6-1 to TRBJ2-3; 7 positions match TRBD2. The V and J ends lost 3 bases and 4 bases, in that order; junction bases with no gene match: 13. Germline lookup yields CDR1 MNHNS and CDR2 SASEGT. This CDR3 has 17 amino acids. The CDR3 DNA is TGTGCCAGCAGTGACACTTGGCGGGGGACGACGCCAGATACGCAGTATTTT. This gives the protein CASSDTWRGTTPDTQYF.

The chain joins TRBV7-2 to TRBJ2-5, with D possibly TRBD1 on 6 matching bases. Germline V CDR1 and CDR2: SGHTA, FQGNSA. V lost 5 bases and J 4 bases, leaving 17 bases between the germline ends. This CDR3 contains 15 residues. The CDR3 sequence is CASSEATGRSETQYF. The DNA of the CDR3 is TGTGCCAGCAGCGAGGCCACAGGGCGGTCAGAGACCCAGTACTTC. Looking up the rest from reference TRBV7-2 and TRBJ2-5 gives the full variable domain: GAGVSQSPSNKVTEKGKDVELRCDPISGHTALYWYRQSLGQGLEFLIYFQGNSAPDKSGLPSDRFSAERTGGSVSTLTIQRTQQEDSAVYLCASSEATGRSETQYFGPGTRLLVL.

This sequence joins TRBV30 and TRBJ2-1, with D unclear. Germline V CDR1 and CDR2: GTSNPN, SVGIG (reference sequence). Trimming stripped 1 base from V and 5 bases from J, with 3 bases between. The CDR3 loop spans 11 amino acids. The CDR3 region has the DNA TGTGCCTGGAGTGATAACAATGAGCAGTTCTTC. This encodes CAWSDNNEQFF.

The CDR3 DNA follows: TGTGCCAGCAGCTGGAACAGGGACTCTTACTATGGCTACACCTTC. Residues: CASSWNRDSYYGYTF. This chain uses TRBV3-1 (or the pseudogene TRBV3-2) with TRBJ1-2, with D possibly TRBD1 on 6 matching bases. The germline gives CDR1 LGHDT, CDR2 YNNKEL (reference sequence). V lost 5 bases and J 3 bases, leaving 16 bases between the germline ends. The CDR3 length is 15 residues.

The CDR3 sequence: CASSYPAGGVEAFF. The CDR3 bases are TGTGCCAGCAGTTACCCCGCGGGGGGCGTTGAAGCTTTCTTT. The chain recombines TRBV6-2 or TRBV6-3 with TRBJ1-1; TRBD1 might be the D (6 bases). From germline, CDR1 is MNHEY and CDR2 SVGEGT. The CDR3 has 14 residues. V lost 2 bases and J 7 bases, leaving 14 bases between the germline ends.

The gene calls are TRBV10-3 and TRBJ2-7, with D hard to call. This CDR3 is built from 12 residues. Germline CDR1 reads ENHRY; CDR2 reads SYGVKD. V was pared by 10 bases and J by 11 bases, with 21 bases between. The CDR3 loop reads CATVGDSKVEYF. In DNA form, the CDR3 reads TGTGCCACTGTGGGTGACTCAAAGGTGGAGTACTTC.

The V gene is TRBV10-1, the J gene TRBJ1-1; 7 bases are a match to TRBD1. Per the germline V gene, CDR1 is WNHNN and CDR2 is SYGVQD (reference sequence). V lost 0 bases and J lost 5; bases outside the gene matches: 3. The CDR3 is 14 amino acids. The CDR3 region has the DNA TGCGCCAGCAGTGAGTCAGGGGGCAGAACTGAAGCTTTCTTT. Translating it yields CASSESGGRTEAFF.

The V and J genes are TRBV18 and TRBJ2-1; D not resolved. The CDR3 is made up of 12 amino acids. V was trimmed by 3 bases and J by 8 bases, leaving 8 bases between them. The germline V gene has CDR1 KGHSH and CDR2 LQKENI. The CDR3 bases are TGTGCCAGCTCACCCGGAGTCGATGAGCAGTTCTTC. It encodes CASSPGVDEQFF.